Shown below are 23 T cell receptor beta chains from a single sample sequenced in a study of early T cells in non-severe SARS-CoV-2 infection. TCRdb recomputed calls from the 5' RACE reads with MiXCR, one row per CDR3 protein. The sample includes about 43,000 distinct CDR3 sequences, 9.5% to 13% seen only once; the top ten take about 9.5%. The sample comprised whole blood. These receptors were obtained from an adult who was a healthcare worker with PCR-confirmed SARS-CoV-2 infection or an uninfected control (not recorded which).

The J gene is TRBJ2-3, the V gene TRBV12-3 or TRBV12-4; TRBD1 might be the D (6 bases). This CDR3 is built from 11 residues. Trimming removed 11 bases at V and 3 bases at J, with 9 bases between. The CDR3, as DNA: TGTGCCTCAGGGGCGACAGATACGCAGTATTTT. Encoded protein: CASGATDTQYF.

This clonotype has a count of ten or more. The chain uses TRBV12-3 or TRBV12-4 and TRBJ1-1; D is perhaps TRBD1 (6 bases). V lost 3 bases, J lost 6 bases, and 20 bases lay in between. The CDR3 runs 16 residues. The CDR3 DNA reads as TGTGCCAGCAGTTTTGGTGCGAGGGTGCAGGGGCCTGAAGCTTTCTTT. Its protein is CASSFGARVQGPEAFF.

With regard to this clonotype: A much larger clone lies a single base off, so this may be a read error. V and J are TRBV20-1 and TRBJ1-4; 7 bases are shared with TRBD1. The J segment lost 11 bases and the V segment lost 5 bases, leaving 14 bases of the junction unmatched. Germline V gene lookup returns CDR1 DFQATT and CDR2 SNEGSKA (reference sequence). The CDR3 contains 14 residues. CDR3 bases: TGCAGTGCTGGGTTCGAGGGGGCGAATCTGAAACTGTTTTTT. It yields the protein CSAGFEGANLKLFF.

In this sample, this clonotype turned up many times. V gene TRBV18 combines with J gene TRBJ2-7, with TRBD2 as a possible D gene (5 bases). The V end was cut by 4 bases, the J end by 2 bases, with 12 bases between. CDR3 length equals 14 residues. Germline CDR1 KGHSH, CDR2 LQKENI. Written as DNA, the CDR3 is TGTGCCAGCTCACAATCCGAGGGCCCCTACGAGCAGTACTTC. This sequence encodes CASSQSEGPYEQYF.

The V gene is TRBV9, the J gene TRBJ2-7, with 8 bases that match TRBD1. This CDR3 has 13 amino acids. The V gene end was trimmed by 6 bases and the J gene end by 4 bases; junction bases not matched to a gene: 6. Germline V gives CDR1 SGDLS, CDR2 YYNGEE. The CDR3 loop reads CASTRDRRYEQYF. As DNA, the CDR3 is TGTGCCAGCACCCGGGACAGGAGATACGAGCAGTACTTC.

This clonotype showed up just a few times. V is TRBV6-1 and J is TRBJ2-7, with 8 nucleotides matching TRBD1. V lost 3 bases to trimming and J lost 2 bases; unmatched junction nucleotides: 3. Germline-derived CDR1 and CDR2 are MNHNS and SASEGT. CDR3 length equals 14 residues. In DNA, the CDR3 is TGTGCCAGCAGTGACCCGGACAGGGCCTACGAGCAGTACTTC. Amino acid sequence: CASSDPDRAYEQYF.

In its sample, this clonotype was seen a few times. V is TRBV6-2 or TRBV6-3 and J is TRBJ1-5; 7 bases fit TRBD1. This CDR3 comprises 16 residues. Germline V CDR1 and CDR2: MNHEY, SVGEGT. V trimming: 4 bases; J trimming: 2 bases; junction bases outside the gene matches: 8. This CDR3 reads CASSFLTGVGNQPQHF. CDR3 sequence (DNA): TGTGCCAGCAGTTTCTTAACAGGGGTTGGCAATCAGCCCCAGCATTTT.

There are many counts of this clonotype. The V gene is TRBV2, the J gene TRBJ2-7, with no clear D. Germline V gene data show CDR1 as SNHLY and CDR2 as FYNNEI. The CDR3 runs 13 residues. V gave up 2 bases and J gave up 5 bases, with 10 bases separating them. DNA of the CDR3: TGTGCCAGCAGTGAACTCCCGGTCGACGAGCAGTACTTC. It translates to CASSELPVDEQYF.

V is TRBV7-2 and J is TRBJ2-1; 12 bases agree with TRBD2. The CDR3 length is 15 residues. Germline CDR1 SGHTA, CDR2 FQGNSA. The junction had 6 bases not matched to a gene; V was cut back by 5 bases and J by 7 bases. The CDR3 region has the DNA TGTGCCAGCAGCCAAGGACTAGCGGGGACTAATGAGCAGTTCTTC. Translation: CASSQGLAGTNEQFF.

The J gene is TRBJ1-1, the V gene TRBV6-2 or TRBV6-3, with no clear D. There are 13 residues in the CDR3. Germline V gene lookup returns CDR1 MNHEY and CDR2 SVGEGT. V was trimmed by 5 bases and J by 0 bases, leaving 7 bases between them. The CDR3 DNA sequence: TGTGCCAGCAGTCGGAGAATGAACACTGAAGCTTTCTTT. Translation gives CASSRRMNTEAFF.

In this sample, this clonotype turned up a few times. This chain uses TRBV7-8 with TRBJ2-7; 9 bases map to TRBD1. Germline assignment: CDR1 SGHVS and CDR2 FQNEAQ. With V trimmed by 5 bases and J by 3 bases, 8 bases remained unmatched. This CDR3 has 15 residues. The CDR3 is CASSLGAGQGYEQYF. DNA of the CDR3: TGTGCCAGCAGCCTTGGTGCGGGACAGGGCTACGAGCAGTACTTC.

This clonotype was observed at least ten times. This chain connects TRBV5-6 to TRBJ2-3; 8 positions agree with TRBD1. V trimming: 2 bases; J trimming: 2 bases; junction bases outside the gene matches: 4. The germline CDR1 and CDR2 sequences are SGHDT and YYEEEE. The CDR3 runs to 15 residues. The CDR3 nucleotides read TGTGCCAGCAGCTTTGGGACAGGTGACACAGATACGCAGTATTTT. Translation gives CASSFGTGDTDTQYF.

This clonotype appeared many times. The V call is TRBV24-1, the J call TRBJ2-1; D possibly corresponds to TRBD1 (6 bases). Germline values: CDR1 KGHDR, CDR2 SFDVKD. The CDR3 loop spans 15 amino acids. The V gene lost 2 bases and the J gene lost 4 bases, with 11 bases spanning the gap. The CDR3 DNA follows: TGTGCCACCAGTGATTGGGGCACAGGGTACAATGAGCAGTTCTTC. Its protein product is CATSDWGTGYNEQFF.

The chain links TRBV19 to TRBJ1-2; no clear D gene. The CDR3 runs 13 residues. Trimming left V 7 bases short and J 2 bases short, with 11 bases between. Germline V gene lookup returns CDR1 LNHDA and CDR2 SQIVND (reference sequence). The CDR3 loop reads CASTPKQNYGYTF. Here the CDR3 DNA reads TGTGCCAGTACCCCGAAACAGAACTATGGCTACACCTTC.

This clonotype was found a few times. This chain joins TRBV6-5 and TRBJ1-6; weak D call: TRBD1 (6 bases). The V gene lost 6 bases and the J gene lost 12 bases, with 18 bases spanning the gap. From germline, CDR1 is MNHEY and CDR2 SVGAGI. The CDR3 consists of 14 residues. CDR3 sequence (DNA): TGTGCCAGCAGACCGGACAGAAGCCTGGGACCCCTCCACTTT. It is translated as CASRPDRSLGPLHF.

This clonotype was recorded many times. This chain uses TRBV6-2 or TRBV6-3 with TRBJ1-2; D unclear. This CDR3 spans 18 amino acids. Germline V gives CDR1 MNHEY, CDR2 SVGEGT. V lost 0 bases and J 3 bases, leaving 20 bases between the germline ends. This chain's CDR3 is CASSYSTDSPSDDYGYTF. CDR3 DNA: TGTGCCAGCAGTTACTCTACGGACTCCCCCTCGGATGACTATGGCTACACCTTC.

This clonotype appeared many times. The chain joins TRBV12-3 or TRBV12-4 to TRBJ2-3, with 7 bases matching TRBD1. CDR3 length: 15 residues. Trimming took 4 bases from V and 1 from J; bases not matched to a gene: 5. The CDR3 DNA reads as TGTGCCAGCAGTTCTTCCGGGACAGGCACAGATACGCAGTATTTT. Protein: CASSSSGTGTDTQYF.

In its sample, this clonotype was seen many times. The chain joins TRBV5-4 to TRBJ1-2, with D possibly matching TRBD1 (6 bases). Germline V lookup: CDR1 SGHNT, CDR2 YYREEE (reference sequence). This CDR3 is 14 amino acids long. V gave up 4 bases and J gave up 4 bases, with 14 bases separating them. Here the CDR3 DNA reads TGTGCCAGCAGCCCCCGCGAGGGGGGCTATGGCTACACCTTC. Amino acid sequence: CASSPREGGYGYTF.

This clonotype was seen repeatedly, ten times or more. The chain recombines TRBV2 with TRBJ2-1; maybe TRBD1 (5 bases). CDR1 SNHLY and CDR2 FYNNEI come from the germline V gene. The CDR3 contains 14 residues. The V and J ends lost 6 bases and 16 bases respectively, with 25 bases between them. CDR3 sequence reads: CASSAPPGTGRIFF. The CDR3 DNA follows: TGTGCCAGCAGCGCGCCACCTGGTACAGGCCGCATATTCTTC.

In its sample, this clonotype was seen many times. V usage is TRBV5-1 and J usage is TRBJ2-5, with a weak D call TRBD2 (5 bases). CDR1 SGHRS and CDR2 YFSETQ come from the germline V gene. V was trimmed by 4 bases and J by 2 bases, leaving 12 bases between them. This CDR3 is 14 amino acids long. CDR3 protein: CASSRGRVQETQYF. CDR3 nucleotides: TGCGCCAGCAGCCGCGGGCGGGTTCAAGAGACCCAGTACTTC. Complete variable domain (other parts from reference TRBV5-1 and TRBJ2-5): KAGVTQTPRYLIKTRGQQVTLSCSPISGHRSVSWYQQTPGQGLQFLFEYFSETQRNKGNFPGRFSGRQFSNSRSEMNVSTLELGDSALYLCASSRGRVQETQYFGPGTRLLVL.

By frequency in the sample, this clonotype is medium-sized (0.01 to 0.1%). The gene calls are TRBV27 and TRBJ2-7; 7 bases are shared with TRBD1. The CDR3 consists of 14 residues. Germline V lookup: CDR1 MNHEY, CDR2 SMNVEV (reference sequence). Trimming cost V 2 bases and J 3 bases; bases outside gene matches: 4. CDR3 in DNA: TGTGCCAGCAGTTTAGGACAGGTGGACTACGAGCAGTACTTC. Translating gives CASSLGQVDYEQYF.

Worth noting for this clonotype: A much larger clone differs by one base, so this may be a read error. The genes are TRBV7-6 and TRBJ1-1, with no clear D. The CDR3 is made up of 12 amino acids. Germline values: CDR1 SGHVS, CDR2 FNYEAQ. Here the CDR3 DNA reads TGTGTCAGCAGCCGCCTGAACACTGAAGCTTTCTTT. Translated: CVSSRLNTEAFF.

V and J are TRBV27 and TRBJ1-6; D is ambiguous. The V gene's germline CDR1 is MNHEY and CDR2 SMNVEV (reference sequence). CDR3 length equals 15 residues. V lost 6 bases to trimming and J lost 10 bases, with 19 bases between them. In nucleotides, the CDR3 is TGTGCCAGCAGCCCATATCGTCAGGTGGGGTCACCCCTCCACTTT. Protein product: CASSPYRQVGSPLHF.